The clone carrying this T cell receptor (beta chain) was recorded many times. Its target is unknown. This entry is derived from a study of T-cell reconstitution after alpha-beta-depleted transplantation in children. Study outcomes and limitations: The origin of high day-60 TCRbeta diversity in some patients lay in surviving recipient T cells and thymic progenitors.

Preparation of the TCRbeta library used unique molecular identifiers. TCRdb processed the PCR reads anew with MiXCR; each CDR3 protein has one entry. Here the sample spans nearly 250,000 distinct CDR3 sequences, roughly 8.2% being singletons. After removal of 2 bases from V and 9 bases from J, the junction contained 9 bases not matched to a gene. From germline, CDR1 is MNHEY and CDR2 SMNVEV (reference sequence). This CDR3 spans 16 amino acids. The source is a male patient younger than 18 who had a stem cell transplant for acute lymphoblastic leukemia, so the T cells may come from the graft donor. This material consisted of PBMCs, mostly from graft donor cells, taken 180 days after TCRalphabeta/CD19-depleted stem cell transplant. The genes are TRBV27 and TRBJ2-7; 14 bases are a match to TRBD2. The DNA for the CDR3 is TGTGCCAGCAGTTTAAACGGACTAGCGGGAGGAGGTGCGCAGTACTTC. Translation gives CASSLNGLAGGGAQYF.